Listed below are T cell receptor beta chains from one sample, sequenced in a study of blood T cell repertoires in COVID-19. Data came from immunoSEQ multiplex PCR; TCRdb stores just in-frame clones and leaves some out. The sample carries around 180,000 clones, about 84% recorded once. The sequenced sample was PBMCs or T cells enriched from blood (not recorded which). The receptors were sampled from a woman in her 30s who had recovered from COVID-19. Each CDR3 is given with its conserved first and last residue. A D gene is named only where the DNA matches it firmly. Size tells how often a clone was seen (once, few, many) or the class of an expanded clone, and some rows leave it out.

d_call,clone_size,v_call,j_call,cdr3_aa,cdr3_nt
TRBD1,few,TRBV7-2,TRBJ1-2,CASSLGQEGYTF,TGTGCCAGCAGCCTAGGACAGGAGGGCTACACCTTC
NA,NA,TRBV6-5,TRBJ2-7,CASSYSFRDSDHEQYF,TGTGCCAGCAGTTACTCCTTCAGGGACTCCGACCACGAGCAGTACTTC
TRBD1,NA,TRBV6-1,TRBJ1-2,CASSESWWRQGGGYTF,TGTGCCAGCAGTGAAAGCTGGTGGAGACAGGGAGGCGGCTACACCTTC
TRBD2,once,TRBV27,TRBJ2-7,CASSFGGWFGEQYF,TGTGCCAGCAGTTTCGGGGGGTGGTTTGGAGAGCAGTACTTC
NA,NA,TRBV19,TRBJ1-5,CASTTRDFNQPQHF,TGTGCCAGTACGACCCGGGACTTCAATCAGCCCCAGCATTTT
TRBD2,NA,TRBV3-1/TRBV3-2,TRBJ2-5,CASSRGGTSGIRGRETQYF,TGTGCCAGCAGCCGAGGAGGGACTAGCGGGATAAGAGGTCGAGAGACCCAGTACTTC
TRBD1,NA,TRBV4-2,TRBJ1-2,CASSQIQTRTGYYGYTF,TGTGCCAGCAGCCAAATCCAGACGCGGACAGGCTACTATGGCTACACCTTC
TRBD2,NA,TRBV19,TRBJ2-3,CASSIEREDTDTQYF,TGTGCCAGTAGTATTGAGCGGGAAGATACAGATACGCAGTATTTT
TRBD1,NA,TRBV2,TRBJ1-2,CASRYGQGYGYTF,TGTGCCAGCAGATACGGACAGGGGTATGGCTACACCTTC
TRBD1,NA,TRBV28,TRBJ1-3,CASSKPTGADGNTIYF,TGTGCCAGCAGTAAACCGACAGGGGCAGATGGAAACACCATATATTTT
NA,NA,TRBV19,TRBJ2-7,CASSIEAFYEQYF,TGTGCCAGTAGTATAGAAGCGTTCTACGAGCAGTACTTC
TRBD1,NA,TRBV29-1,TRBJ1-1,CSAGTDRVNAFF,TGCAGCGCAGGCACGGACAGGGTGAATGCTTTCTTT
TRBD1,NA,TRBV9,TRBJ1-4,CASSVGSTGREKLFF,TGTGCCAGCAGCGTAGGGTCGACAGGGCGAGAAAAACTGTTTTTT
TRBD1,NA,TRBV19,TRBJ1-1,CASSTTGVNTEAFF,TGTGCCAGTAGTACGACAGGGGTGAACACTGAAGCTTTCTTT
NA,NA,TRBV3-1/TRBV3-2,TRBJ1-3,CASRQNSGNTIYF,TGTGCCAGCAGACAGAACTCTGGAAACACCATATATTTT
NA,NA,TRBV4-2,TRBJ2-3,CASSQKTSSGSTDTQYF,TGTGCCAGCAGCCAAAAAACCTCCAGCGGCAGCACAGATACGCAGTATTTT
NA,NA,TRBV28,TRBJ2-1,CASSFFGSKGRDEQFF,TGTGCCAGCAGTTTTTTCGGGAGTAAGGGTAGGGATGAGCAGTTCTTC
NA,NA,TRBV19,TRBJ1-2,CASSRTALVNYGYTF,TGTGCCAGTAGCAGGACAGCTCTCGTTAACTATGGCTACACCTTC
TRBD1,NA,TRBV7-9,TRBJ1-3,CASSLGTGWTIYF,TGTGCCAGCAGCCTAGGGACAGGCTGGACCATATATTTT
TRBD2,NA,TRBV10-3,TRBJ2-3,CAISESTLGGTSGIMTDTQYF,TGTGCCATCAGTGAGTCGACCCTTGGCGGGACTAGCGGGATTATGACAGATACGCAGTATTTT
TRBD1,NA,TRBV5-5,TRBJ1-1,CASSQDRATEAFF,TGTGCCAGCAGCCAAGACAGGGCCACTGAAGCTTTCTTT
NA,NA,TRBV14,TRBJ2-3,CASSRAGGADTQYF,TGTGCCAGCAGCCGAGCCGGAGGGGCAGATACGCAGTATTTT
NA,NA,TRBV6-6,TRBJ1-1,CASLGGTEAFF,TGTGCCAGCCTGGGGGGCACTGAAGCTTTCTTT
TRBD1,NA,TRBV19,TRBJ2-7,CASSTGTGIYEQYF,TGTGCCAGTAGTACCGGGACAGGTATCTACGAGCAGTACTTC
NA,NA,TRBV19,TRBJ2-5,CASSIDLLSQETQYF,TGTGCCAGTAGTATAGATCTCCTATCCCAAGAGACCCAGTACTTC
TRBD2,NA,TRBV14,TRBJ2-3,CASSQGTSGTSTDTQYF,TGTGCCAGCAGCCAAGGGACTAGCGGGACTAGCACAGATACGCAGTATTTT
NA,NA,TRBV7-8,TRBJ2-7,CASSLPGSYEQYF,TGTGCCAGCAGTCTTCCCGGGTCCTACGAGCAGTACTTC
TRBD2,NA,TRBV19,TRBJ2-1,CASSAEVWTSGTYNEQFF,TGTGCCAGTAGTGCTGAAGTTTGGACTAGCGGGACCTACAATGAGCAGTTCTTC
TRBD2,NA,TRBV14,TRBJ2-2,CASSVISGRRRAGELFF,TGTGCCAGCAGCGTGATTAGCGGGAGGAGAAGGGCCGGGGAGCTGTTTTTT
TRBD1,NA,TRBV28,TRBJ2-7,CASSRQGTYEQYF,TGTGCCAGCAGTAGACAGGGCACCTACGAGCAGTACTTC
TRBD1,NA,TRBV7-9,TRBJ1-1,CASSTAGTGETEAFF,TGTGCCAGCAGCACCGCCGGGACAGGGGAGACTGAAGCTTTCTTT
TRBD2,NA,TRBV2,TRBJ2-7,CASSGLAGGEQYF,TGTGCCAGCAGTGGCCTAGCGGGAGGCGAGCAGTACTTC
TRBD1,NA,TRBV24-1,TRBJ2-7,CATSDLGDRGLYEQYF,TGTGCCACCAGTGATTTGGGGGACAGGGGCCTCTACGAGCAGTACTTC
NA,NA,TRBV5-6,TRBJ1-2,CASSNRENYGYTF,TGTGCCAGCAGCAACAGGGAGAACTATGGCTACACCTTC
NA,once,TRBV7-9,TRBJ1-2,CASSSYVTEGIGYTF,TGTGCCAGCAGCTCTTACGTGACGGAGGGGATTGGCTACACCTTC
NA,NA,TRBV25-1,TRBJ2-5,CASSDGARETQYF,TGTGCCAGCAGTGATGGGGCCCGGGAGACCCAGTACTTC
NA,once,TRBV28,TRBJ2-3,CASWGPSTDTQYF,TGTGCCAGCTGGGGCCCCAGCACAGATACGCAGTATTTT
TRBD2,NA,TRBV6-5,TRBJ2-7,CASRGGSWYEQYF,TGTGCCAGCAGGGGCGGGAGCTGGTACGAGCAGTACTTC
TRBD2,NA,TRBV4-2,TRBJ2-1,CASSQVTSGDEQFF,TGTGCCAGCAGCCAAGTAACTAGCGGGGATGAGCAGTTCTTC
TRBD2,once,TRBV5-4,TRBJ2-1,CASSARTSGLYNEQFF,TGTGCCAGCAGCGCCCGGACTAGCGGATTATACAATGAGCAGTTCTTC
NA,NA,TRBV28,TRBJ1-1,CASSLDEDMNTEAFF,TGTGCCAGCAGTTTAGATGAAGACATGAACACTGAAGCTTTCTTT
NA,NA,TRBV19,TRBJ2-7,CASSIEPGPYEQYF,TGTGCCAGTAGTATAGAGCCAGGGCCCTACGAGCAGTACTTC
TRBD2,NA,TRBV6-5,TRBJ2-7,CAGGEAEQYF,TGTGCCGGGGGGGAGGCAGAGCAGTACTTC
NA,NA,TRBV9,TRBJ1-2,CASSVDGRGITNYGYTF,TGTGCCAGCAGCGTAGATGGCAGGGGAATTACTAACTATGGCTACACCTTC
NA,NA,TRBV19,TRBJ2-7,CASRALDSSYEQYF,TGTGCCAGCAGAGCCCTGGACAGTTCCTACGAGCAGTACTTC
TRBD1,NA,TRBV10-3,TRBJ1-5,CAISRDSSNQPQHF,TGTGCCATCAGTCGGGACAGCAGCAATCAGCCCCAGCATTTT
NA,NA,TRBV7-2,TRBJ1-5,CASSLGGMGQPQHF,TGTGCCAGCAGCTTAGGAGGCATGGGTCAGCCCCAGCATTTT
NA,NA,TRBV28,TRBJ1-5,CASRTPTVLINQPQHF,TGTGCCAGCAGGACGCCGACAGTGCTGATTAATCAGCCCCAGCATTTT
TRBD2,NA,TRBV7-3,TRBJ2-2,CASRTAGDTGELFF,TGTGCCAGCAGAACAGCGGGAGACACCGGGGAGCTGTTTTTT
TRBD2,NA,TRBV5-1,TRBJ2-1,CASSAGTSRSDEQFF,TGCGCCAGCAGTGCCGGGACTAGTAGGTCGGATGAGCAGTTCTTC
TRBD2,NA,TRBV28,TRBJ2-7,CASCIGTSGAYEQYF,TGTGCCAGTTGCATCGGGACTAGCGGTGCCTACGAGCAGTACTTC
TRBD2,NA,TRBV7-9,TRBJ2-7,CASSQTSESYEQYF,TGTGCCAGCAGCCAGACTAGCGAGTCCTACGAGCAGTACTTC
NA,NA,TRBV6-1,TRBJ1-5,CASSEAGRQPQHF,TGTGCCAGCAGTGAAGCGGGCAGGCAGCCCCAGCATTTT